Below, 3 T cell receptor beta chains from the same sample are listed, as sequenced in a study of blood T cell repertoires in COVID-19. Generated by immunoSEQ multiplex PCR, the TCRdb table keeps only in-frame clones and is missing some. This table has 150,000 or so clones, around 90% appearing once. Sequenced input: peripheral blood. The receptors come from a woman aged 50 to 60 with acute or convalescent COVID-19.

The chain couples TRBV29-1 to TRBJ2-6; TRBD1 matches 9 bases. Germline values: CDR1 SQVTM, CDR2 ANQGSEA. V lost 6 bases and J lost 3; bases outside the gene matches: 6. This CDR3 comprises 15 residues. CDR3 nucleotides: TGCAGCGTCTCCGGACAGGGGCTTGGGGCCAACGTCCTGACTTTC. As protein: CSVSGQGLGANVLTF.

The CDR3, as DNA: TGTGCCAGCAGCTTCCGCCCGTGGCCGAACACTGAAGCTTTCTTT. It codes for CASSFRPWPNTEAFF. This sequence joins TRBV5-8 and TRBJ1-1; D is ambiguous. The V end lost 2 bases, the J end lost 1 base, and 12 bases lay between the germline ends. Germline CDR1 SGHTS, CDR2 YDEGEE. This CDR3 has 15 amino acids.

This chain joins TRBV29-1 and TRBJ1-3; no firm D call. V was trimmed by 7 bases and J by 2 bases, leaving 12 bases between them. The CDR3 covers 13 residues. The germline V gene has CDR1 SQVTM and CDR2 ANQGSEA. The CDR3 DNA reads TGCAGCGCAGCGGCGGGTACTGGAAACACCATATATTTT. This sequence encodes CSAAAGTGNTIYF.